This T cell receptor (beta chain) is drawn from a study of T cell clonality in common variable immunodeficiency. Points from the study as a whole: CVID subjects shared fewer TCRbeta clones than healthy controls did.

The V segment lost 5 bases and the J segment 1 base; nucleotides outside the gene matches: 2. CDR1 SGHNT and CDR2 YYREEE come from the germline V gene (reference sequence). The CDR3 contains 14 residues. This clone was seen repeatedly, ten times or more. Antigen: not known. The observed sequence ends 3 residues before the CDR3 terminus, with the missing tail filled in from the germline J gene. Here immunoSEQ multiplex PCR was the method, and the copy in TCRdb shows in-frame clones only, minus some. The sample presents 45,000 to 55,000 clones, none singletons. The receptor was isolated from a person aged 18 to 75 in good health. The rearrangement joins TRBV5-4 to TRBJ1-2; the match to TRBD1 covers 10 bases. The source material was peripheral blood mononuclear cells. The CDR3 here is CASRRTGGNYGYTF. The covered CDR3 bases are TGTGCCAGCAGGAGGACAGGGGGTAACTATGGC.